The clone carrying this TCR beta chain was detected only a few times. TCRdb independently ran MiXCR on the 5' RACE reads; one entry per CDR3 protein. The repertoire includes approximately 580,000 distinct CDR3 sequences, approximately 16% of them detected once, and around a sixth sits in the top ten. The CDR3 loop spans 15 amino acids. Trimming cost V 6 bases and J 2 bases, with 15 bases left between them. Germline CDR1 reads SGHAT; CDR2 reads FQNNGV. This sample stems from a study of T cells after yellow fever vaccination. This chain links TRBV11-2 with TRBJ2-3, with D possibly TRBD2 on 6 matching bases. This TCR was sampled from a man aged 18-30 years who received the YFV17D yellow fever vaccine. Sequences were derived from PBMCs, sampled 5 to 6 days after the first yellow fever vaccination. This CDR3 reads CASSPKAGNTDTQYF. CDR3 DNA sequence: TGTGCCAGCAGTCCTAAGGCGGGGAACACAGATACGCAGTATTTT.